The entry below describes one T cell receptor beta chain. The specificity of this receptor is unknown. Qualities for individual bases were not recorded, and no much larger clone is one base off. Genomic DNA was used for TRB sequencing, which was performed with the immunoSEQ assay at survey resolution or with the hsTCRB kit. In the source study's methods: Initial read processing used immunoSEQ software, and repertoire analyses used the LymphoSeq R package. Clonality was computed as 1 minus normalized Shannon entropy, and a Gini coefficient was also calculated for each TRB dataset. To infer phenotypes in unsorted samples, TRB sequences from sorted subsets of the recipient or donor were mapped onto unsorted samples from the same recipient. The table comes from immuneACCESS by way of TCRdb, which keeps in-frame sequences with V and J called. Part of the clones is missing from these tables; in studies checked, under half for an unresolved V gene and the rest for unknown reasons. For V, J and clone size, that table is used; D and trimming come from the DNA. A total of roughly 20,000 clones appear in this sample, 95% to 98% of them only once. The ten top clones hold roughly 0.16% of the sample.

Viable CD3+CD4+ or CD3+CD8+ cells that were CCR7+CD45RA+CD45RO-CD95-CD27+CD28+ were defined as naive T cells. Related bone marrow donors provided peripheral blood samples on the day of marrow donation. Peripheral blood and bone marrow mononuclear cells were isolated by Ficoll-Hypaque density centrifugation and cryopreserved. CD4+ and CD8+ T cells, including naive and memory subsets, were sorted by FACS on a FACSAria II. This sample stems from a study of T cells after posttransplantation cyclophosphamide (dated by TCRdb to the mid-2010s). In the study overall: Using TRB sequencing, the study followed how the T cell repertoire reconstituted after myeloablative bone marrow transplantation in which posttransplantation cyclophosphamide served as GVHD prophylaxis. Because TRA and TRB clonality correlated tightly in ten or so samples, later TCR analyses were limited to TRB. Blood from all 35 or so PTCy patients who had 1-year posttransplant specimens underwent TRB sequencing. TRB sequencing was also done on up to about 3 additional blood samples from 2 to 5.2 years after transplant in 3 patients, and on pretransplant blood from 4 patients. Antigen receptor sequencing covered samples from approximately 32 PTCy-treated patients and 16 of their related bone marrow donors. Public TRB sequences were checked against a database of over 3,600 sequences associated with responses to pathogens, tumor antigens, self-antigens and alloantigens. General conclusions and limits of the study: The TRB repertoires of T cells infiltrating skin or the GI tract showed only limited overlap with the TRB repertoires found in blood. Across the roughly 48 patients, TRB clonality was highly associated with recipient CMV seropositivity and CMV reactivation, and diversity with PTCy was similar to that in the CNI/methotrexate controls. Donor-recipient similarity was low at 1-2 months but rose over the first year, and later blood repertoires were often dominated by donor CD8+ memory clones.

The sequencing sample was made of naive CD4+ T cells sorted from PBMCs. The source of this sequence is a man aged 35 to 55 in good health, CMV-negative, and a related stem cell transplant donor.

For the CDR3, the sequence is CASKTRGTGGVNTEAFF. The DNA sequence is TGTGCCAGCAAAACCAGGGGGACAGGGGGCGTGAACACTGAAGCTTTCTTT. The chain couples TRBV2 to TRBJ1-1, with 12 bases in between that match TRBD1. CDR1 and CDR2, looked up from the germline V gene, are SNHLY and FYNNEI. Trimming leaves V shorter by 7 bases and J shorter by 0 bases, with the junction holding 9 bases beyond the gene matches. The CDR3 numbers 17 residues from cysteine through phenylalanine. The CDR3 DNA has 51 bases and is translated from base 1.